This TCR beta chain was captured in a study of monozygotic twins with inflammatory bowel disease. Study-wide results and caveats: Fewer shared clonotypes with others were found in IBD patients than in healthy twins, especially with disease activity.

A note on this clonotype: Its antigen is currently unknown.

Template switching introduced UMIs that contain a 6-nucleotide sample barcode. Reanalyzing the 5' RACE reads, TCRdb keeps one entry per CDR3 protein, without DNA. This sample contains roughly 320,000 distinct CDR3 sequences. This CDR3 region has 15 residues. The germline gives CDR1 SEHNR, CDR2 FQNEAQ (reference sequence). Sequencing was done on a sample of blood. The rearrangement joins TRBV7-9 to TRBJ1-4; TCRdb returns TRBD1, unconfirmable since there is no DNA. This TCR was sampled from a human donor with ulcerative colitis or Crohn's disease, or a healthy co-twin of an affected twin (not recorded which). The CDR3 reads CASSFLNGKNEKLFF.